A selection of T cell receptor beta chains follows, all from one sample in a study of cytomegalovirus exposure and HLA in healthy donors. Profiled with immunoSEQ multiplex PCR; TCRdb holds only in-frame clones, not every one. Among 100,000 to 150,000 clones, approximately 80% were seen once, and the ten largest hold 5.8%. The sample consisted of PBMCs. These receptors came from a man in his late teens or twenties in good health and CMV-seropositive. CDR3s include the opening cysteine and the closing phenylalanine or tryptophan. The D gene is left open where the match is weak. Clone size is given for some rows only: seen once, a few or many times, or a class if the clone is expanded.

abundance	j_gene	v_gene	d_gene	CDR3aa	CDR3nt
once	TRBJ1-6	TRBV18	.	CASSPRGLYNSPLHF	TGTGCCAGCTCACCGCGGGGCCTATATAATTCACCCCTCCACTTT
.	TRBJ1-2	TRBV7-9	.	CASSPSLGGDYGYTF	TGTGCCAGCAGCCCATCCCTTGGAGGGGACTATGGCTACACCTTC
.	TRBJ2-1	TRBV19	TRBD2	CASRESGAYNEQFF	TGTGCCAGTAGAGAGAGCGGGGCCTACAATGAGCAGTTCTTC
.	TRBJ1-2	TRBV5-5	TRBD1	CASSSMGTGDYGYTF	TGTGCCAGCAGCTCGATGGGGACAGGGGACTATGGCTACACCTTC
.	TRBJ1-5	TRBV5-6	TRBD1	CASSLSNWGQGRSNQPQHF	TGTGCCAGCAGCTTGTCCAACTGGGGACAGGGAAGATCCAATCAGCCCCAGCATTTT
.	TRBJ1-1	TRBV29-1	.	CSVEISRRTEAFF	TGCAGCGTTGAAATCAGTAGGCGGACTGAAGCTTTCTTT
.	TRBJ1-2	TRBV5-4	.	CASSLGLSTSMGGGYTF	TGTGCCAGCAGCTTGGGTTTATCGACATCGATGGGGGGTGGCTACACCTTC
.	TRBJ1-5	TRBV18	TRBD1	CASSQTGGSYQPQHF	TGTGCCAGCTCACAGACAGGGGGCTCTTATCAGCCCCAGCATTTT
.	TRBJ2-1	TRBV6-4	.	CASSERTHNEQFF	TGTGCCAGCAGTGAAAGGACACACAATGAGCAGTTCTTC
.	TRBJ1-1	TRBV5-6	.	CASSLGEAALWEAFF	TGTGCCAGCAGCCTCGGGGAGGCGGCCCTTTGGGAAGCTTTCTTT
.	TRBJ1-4	TRBV25-1	.	CASNPGLPKGEKLFF	TGTGCCAGCAACCCGGGACTTCCCAAGGGGGAAAAACTGTTTTTT
.	TRBJ1-2	TRBV5-1	.	CASSAGTSNYGYTF	TGCGCCAGCAGCGCAGGGACATCAAACTATGGCTACACCTTC
few	TRBJ1-2	TRBV14	TRBD1	CASSIRQGNYGYTF	TGTGCCAGCAGCATACGACAGGGGAACTATGGCTACACCTTC
.	TRBJ2-6	TRBV9	.	CASSVGGSGANVLTF	TGTGCCAGCAGCGTAGGCGGCTCTGGGGCCAACGTCCTGACTTTC
.	TRBJ2-1	TRBV28	TRBD2	CASRPTSGGYNEQFF	TGTGCCAGCAGACCGACTAGCGGGGGCTACAATGAGCAGTTCTTC
.	TRBJ2-3	TRBV20-1	TRBD2	CSVPSGGTQYF	TGCAGTGTCCCAAGCGGGGGTACGCAGTATTTT
once	TRBJ1-4	TRBV11-2	.	CASSQPRPVGGKLFF	TGTGCCAGCAGCCAGCCCCGACCGGTAGGCGGAAAACTGTTTTTT
.	TRBJ2-7	TRBV7-6	.	CASSLAAGSDEQYF	TGTGCCAGCAGCTTAGCGGCAGGGTCGGACGAGCAGTACTTC
.	TRBJ2-7	TRBV5-1	.	CASTNGGTATYEQYF	TGCGCCAGCACCAATGGGGGGACAGCGACCTACGAGCAGTACTTC
.	TRBJ2-1	TRBV5-1	.	CASSWSSSSYNEQFF	TGCGCCAGCAGCTGGTCTAGCAGCTCCTACAATGAGCAGTTCTTC
.	TRBJ1-2	TRBV18	.	CASSAPGVSWNNYGYTF	TGTGCCAGCTCAGCCCCGGGAGTGAGTTGGAATAACTATGGCTACACCTTC
.	TRBJ1-5	TRBV6-4	.	CASSRQGKPQHF	TGTGCCAGCAGCCGACAAGGTAAGCCCCAGCATTTT
.	TRBJ2-3	TRBV27	TRBD2	CASRTSGVADTQYF	TGTGCCAGTCGGACTAGCGGGGTTGCAGATACGCAGTATTTT
.	TRBJ2-7	TRBV6-5	TRBD2	CASNQWEGGYEQYF	TGTGCCAGCAACCAATGGGAGGGTGGGTACGAGCAGTACTTC
few	TRBJ2-7	TRBV6-5	TRBD1	CASSYTLSTGSYEQYF	TGTGCCAGCAGTTACACCCTGTCGACAGGGAGCTACGAGCAGTACTTC
.	TRBJ2-1	TRBV29-1	.	CSVGPEILAYNEQFF	TGCAGCGTCGGTCCAGAAATACTAGCTTACAATGAGCAGTTCTTC